These 17 T cell receptor beta chains were all obtained from the same sample, sequenced in a study of graft-versus-host responses after intestinal transplantation. The assay was immunoSEQ multiplex PCR, and TCRdb's table has in-frame clones only and misses some. The sample shows over 100,000 clones, 90% to 95% of them seen only once. Their recognized antigens are unknown. The sequences come from unstimulated CD8+ T cells sorted from spleen or lymph node cells, collected before transplant. Receptor source: a human donor who was the organ donor for an intestinal transplant.

This clone turned up a few times. The chain uses TRBV5-4 and TRBJ2-7, with 8 positions matching TRBD1. The CDR3 has 15 amino acids. Per the germline V gene, CDR1 is SGHNT and CDR2 is YYREEE (reference sequence). After removal of 3 bases from V and 1 base from J, the junction contained 6 bases not matched to a gene. CDR3 nucleotide sequence: TGTGCCAGCAGCTCCGGACAGGGTCGGTCCTACGAGCAGTACTTC. It translates to CASSSGQGRSYEQYF.

This clone has only one observation. The chain links TRBV4-2 to TRBJ2-1, with 9 bases that match TRBD2. The CDR3 runs to 15 residues. Germline V gives CDR1 LGHNA, CDR2 YNFKEQ. The ends lost 4 bases at V and 4 bases at J; junction bases unmatched: 5. This chain's CDR3 is CASSPKLAGYNEQFF. The DNA of the CDR3 is TGTGCCAGCAGCCCGAAACTAGCGGGTTACAATGAGCAGTTCTTC.

This chain uses TRBV19 with TRBJ2-3; D is undetermined. The CDR3 has 15 residues. Germline CDR1 reads LNHDA; CDR2 reads SQIVND (reference sequence). V was clipped by 1 base and J by 3 bases, with 11 bases between them. The CDR3 bases are TGTGCCAGTAGTATAGTGGGCCTAGTAACAGATACGCAGTATTTT. Its protein product is CASSIVGLVTDTQYF.

CDR3 region: CASSSGTLNTEAFF. CDR3 nucleotides: TGTGCCAGCAGCTCCGGGACGTTGAACACTGAAGCTTTCTTT. The chain carries TRBV11-2 and TRBJ1-1; D possibly corresponds to TRBD1 (5 bases). The CDR3 consists of 14 residues. The germline V gene has CDR1 SGHAT and CDR2 FQNNGV. Trimming removed 4 bases at V and 0 bases at J, with 9 bases between.

The chain carries TRBV27 and TRBJ2-1; 13 positions agree with TRBD2. Per the germline V gene, CDR1 is MNHEY and CDR2 is SMNVEV (reference sequence). The J segment lost 10 bases and the V segment lost 3 bases, leaving 9 bases of the junction unmatched. This CDR3 comprises 16 residues. The DNA for the CDR3 is TGTGCCAGCAGTTTTTGGGGGACTAGCGGGATGAGGGAGCAGTTCTTC. Its protein product is CASSFWGTSGMREQFF.

The table lists this clone with a count of one. The chain uses TRBV7-9 and TRBJ2-7; unclear D gene. CDR3 size: 12 residues. The germline V gene encodes CDR1 SEHNR and CDR2 FQNEAQ (reference sequence). V was clipped by 5 bases and J by 7 bases, with 12 bases between them. The CDR3 nucleotides read TGTGCCAGCAGCAATTCAGCGAGAGAGCAGTACTTC. Protein: CASSNSAREQYF. The full variable domain, in which reference TRBV7-9 and TRBJ2-7 provide the parts outside the CDR3, is DTGVSQNPRHKITKRGQNVTFRCDPISEHNRLYWYRQTLGQGPEFLTYFQNEAQLEKSRLLSDRFSAERPKGSFSTLEIQRTEQGDSAMYLCASSNSAREQYFGPGTRLTVT.

J is TRBJ2-1 and V is TRBV5-4; 9 positions agree with TRBD2. The germline gives CDR1 SGHNT, CDR2 YYREEE (reference sequence). V lost 4 bases, J lost 8 bases, and 10 bases stayed unmatched. This CDR3 is 15 amino acids long. CDR3 coding DNA: TGTGCCAGCAGCGACGGCGGGAGGGGTAACGATGAGCAGTTCTTC. Its translation: CASSDGGRGNDEQFF.

The gene calls are TRBV30 and TRBJ1-2; no clear D. V was pared by 0 bases and J by 7 bases, with 12 bases between. Germline values: CDR1 GTSNPN, CDR2 SVGIG (reference sequence). The CDR3 is 13 amino acids. Written as DNA, the CDR3 is TGTGCCTGGAGTGTACATTGGGGATCTGGCTACACCTTC. This gives the protein CAWSVHWGSGYTF.

The DNA for the CDR3 is TGTGCCAGCAGTGGAGGTAGTAGTTCGGAGACCCAGTACTTC. It is translated as CASSGGSSSETQYF. This chain connects TRBV2 to TRBJ2-5; no definite D call. Germline loops: CDR1 SNHLY, CDR2 FYNNEI. The CDR3 covers 14 residues. Trimming cost V 4 bases and J 5 bases, with 14 bases left between them.

CDR3: CASSLEGAAYNSPLHF. The CDR3, as DNA: TGTGCCAGCAGTTTAGAAGGGGCGGCCTATAATTCACCCCTCCACTTT. The rearrangement joins TRBV27 to TRBJ1-6, with D perhaps matching TRBD1 (5 bases). Trimming removed 2 bases from V and 2 bases from J, with 10 bases in between. The CDR3 length is 16 residues. Per the germline V gene, CDR1 is MNHEY and CDR2 is SMNVEV (reference sequence).

V and J are TRBV4-3 and TRBJ2-1; D ambiguous. The germline V gene has CDR1 LGHNA and CDR2 YSLEER. The CDR3 loop spans 15 amino acids. V was pared by 0 bases and J by 0 bases, with 6 bases between. In DNA, the CDR3 is TGCGCCAGCAGCCAAGATTGGGGCTCCTACAATGAGCAGTTCTTC. Its translation is CASSQDWGSYNEQFF.

V usage is TRBV4-1 and J usage is TRBJ2-7; 9 positions match TRBD1. The J segment lost 2 bases and the V segment lost 4 bases, leaving 6 bases of the junction unmatched. Germline lookup yields CDR1 MGHRA and CDR2 YSYEKL. CDR3 length equals 15 residues. CDR3 sequence: CASSRSTGGPYEQYF. CDR3 DNA: TGCGCCAGCAGCCGTTCTACAGGGGGCCCCTACGAGCAGTACTTC.

V and J are TRBV19 and TRBJ2-2; D remains unclear. Per the germline V gene, CDR1 is LNHDA and CDR2 is SQIVND (reference sequence). Trimming took 3 bases from V and 2 from J, leaving 10 bases between them. The CDR3 has 15 amino acids. The CDR3 spells CASSIPSGNTGELFF. The DNA of the CDR3 is TGTGCCAGTAGTATCCCATCCGGCAACACCGGGGAGCTGTTTTTT.

CDR3 sequence (DNA): TGTGCCAGCAGTGAAGCTTACGGGGGGCAGGAGACCCAGTACTTC. Translated, it gives CASSEAYGGQETQYF. The genes are TRBV6-1 and TRBJ2-5, with TRBD2 as a possible D gene (7 bases). Germline CDR1 is MNHNS and CDR2 is SASEGT. V was trimmed by 0 bases and J by 5 bases, leaving 13 bases between them. This CDR3 spans 15 amino acids.

The genes are TRBV5-8 and TRBJ1-2; D gene uncertain. V shed 1 base and J shed 13 bases, with 11 bases lying between them. This CDR3 contains 11 residues. From germline, CDR1 is SGHTS and CDR2 YDEGEE. The CDR3 coding sequence is TGTGCCAGCAGCTTGCTACGTGTCTGCACCTTC. Translating it yields CASSLLRVCTF.

The chain employs TRBV7-9 and TRBJ2-7; 8 bases map to TRBD1. Per germline, CDR1 SEHNR and CDR2 FQNEAQ (reference sequence). J was trimmed by 4 bases and V by 5 bases; bases with no gene match: 10. This CDR3 has 15 residues. CDR3 sequence (DNA): TGTGCCAGCAGCCCTATCAGGGGGCGCAGGTACGAGCAGTACTTC. Its protein product is CASSPIRGRRYEQYF.

This chain joins TRBV9 and TRBJ2-1, with TRBD1 matching 9 bases. This CDR3 spans 13 amino acids. V trimming: 1 base; J trimming: 10 bases; junction bases outside the gene matches: 3. Germline V lookup: CDR1 SGDLS, CDR2 YYNGEE. The CDR3 sequence is CASSVTGTGEQFF. The DNA of the CDR3 is TGTGCCAGCAGCGTAACAGGGACAGGGGAGCAGTTCTTC.